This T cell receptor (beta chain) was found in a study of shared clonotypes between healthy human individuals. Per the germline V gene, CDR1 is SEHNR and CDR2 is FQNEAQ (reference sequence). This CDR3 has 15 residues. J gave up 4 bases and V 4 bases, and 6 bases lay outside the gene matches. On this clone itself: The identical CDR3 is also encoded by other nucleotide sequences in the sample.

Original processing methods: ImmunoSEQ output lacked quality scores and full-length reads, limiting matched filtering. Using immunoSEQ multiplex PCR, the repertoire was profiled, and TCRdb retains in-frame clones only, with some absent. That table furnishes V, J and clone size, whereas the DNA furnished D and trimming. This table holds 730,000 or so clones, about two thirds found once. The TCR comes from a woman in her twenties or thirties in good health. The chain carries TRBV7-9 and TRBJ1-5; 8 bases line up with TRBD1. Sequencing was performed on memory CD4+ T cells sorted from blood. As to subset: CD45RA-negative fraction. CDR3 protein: CASSSTTGGNQPQHF. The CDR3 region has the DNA TGTGCCAGCAGCTCGACCACAGGGGGAAATCAGCCCCAGCATTTT. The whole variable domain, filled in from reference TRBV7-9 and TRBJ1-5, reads DTGVSQNPRHKITKRGQNVTFRCDPISEHNRLYWYRQTLGQGPEFLTYFQNEAQLEKSRLLSDRFSAERPKGSFSTLEIQRTEQGDSAMYLCASSSTTGGNQPQHFGDGTRLSIL.